This T cell receptor (beta chain) came from a study of blood T cell repertoires in COVID-19. Background on the study: T cells, B-cell-depleted T cells, or PBMCs supplied cDNA or gDNA.

Looked up from germline, CDR1 is SGDLS and CDR2 is YYNGEE. V shed 3 bases and J 2 bases; nucleotides not matched to a gene: 2. The CDR3 sequence is 15 residues long. Those enrolled in Seattle joined during active infection and were followed longitudinally afterward. Method: immunoSEQ multiplex PCR; TCRdb's copy keeps in-frame clones and lacks some. The sample includes 200,000 to 300,000 clones, 92% of them seen just once. The chain links TRBV9 to TRBJ2-1, with 10 bases identical to TRBD2. The sequence was obtained from a man younger than 45 with COVID-19, enrolled during active disease. Sequencing used peripheral blood. The CDR3 DNA follows: TGTGCCAGCAGCGGGACTAGCGGCACCTACAATGAGCAGTTCTTC. It translates to CASSGTSGTYNEQFF.